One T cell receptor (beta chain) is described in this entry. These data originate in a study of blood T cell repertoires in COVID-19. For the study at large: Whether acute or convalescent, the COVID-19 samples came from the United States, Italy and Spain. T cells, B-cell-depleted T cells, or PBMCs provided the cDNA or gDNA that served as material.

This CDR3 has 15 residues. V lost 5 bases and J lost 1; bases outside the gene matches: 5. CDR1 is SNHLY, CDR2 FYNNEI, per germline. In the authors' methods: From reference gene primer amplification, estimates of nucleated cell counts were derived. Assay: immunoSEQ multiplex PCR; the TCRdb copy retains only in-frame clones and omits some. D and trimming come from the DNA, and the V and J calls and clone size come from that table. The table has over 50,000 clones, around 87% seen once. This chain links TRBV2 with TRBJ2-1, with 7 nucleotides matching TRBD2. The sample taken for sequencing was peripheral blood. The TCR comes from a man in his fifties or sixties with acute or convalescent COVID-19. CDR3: CASSPERGSYNEQFF. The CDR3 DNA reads TGTGCCAGCAGTCCTGAGCGGGGATCCTACAATGAGCAGTTCTTC.